Given below is one T cell receptor beta chain in context. What it binds is not known. V gave up 5 bases and J gave up 4 bases; unmatched junction bases: 2. The CDR3 totals 13 residues. The germline CDR1 and CDR2 sequences are DFQATT and SNEGSKA (reference sequence). These data belong to a study of CD8 T cells in ankylosing spondylitis. Study-wide points: Several highly homologous variants made up a TCR beta motif, and this motif appeared characteristic of ankylosing spondylitis blood.

It was by quantitative 5'-RACE with molecular barcodes that TCR beta libraries were made. TCRdb ran MiXCR on the 5' RACE reads and lists one entry per CDR3 protein. Found here are around 490,000 distinct CDR3 sequences, over 4% of them singletons; the top ten hold 3% to 4.5%. The sequencing input was blood, either unsorted or a sorted T cell fraction (not recorded which). The rearrangement joins TRBV20-1 to TRBJ2-5; 12 positions agree with TRBD1. This TCR was recovered from a male donor with ankylosing spondylitis. CDR3 in amino acids: CSAGDRGRETQYF. The DNA of the CDR3 is TGCAGTGCTGGGGACAGGGGGCGAGAGACCCAGTACTTC.